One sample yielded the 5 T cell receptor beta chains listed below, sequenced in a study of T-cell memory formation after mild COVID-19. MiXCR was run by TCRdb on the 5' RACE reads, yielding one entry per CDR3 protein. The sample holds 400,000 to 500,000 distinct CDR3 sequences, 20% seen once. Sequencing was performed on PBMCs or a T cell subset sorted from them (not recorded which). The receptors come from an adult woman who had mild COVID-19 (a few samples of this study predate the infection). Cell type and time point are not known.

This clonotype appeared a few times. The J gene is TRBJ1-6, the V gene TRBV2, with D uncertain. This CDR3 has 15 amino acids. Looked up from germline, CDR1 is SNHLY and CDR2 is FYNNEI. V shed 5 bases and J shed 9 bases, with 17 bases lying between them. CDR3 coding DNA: TGTGCCAGCAGTCTCAAACGTCAGGATAGTTCACCCCTCCACTTT. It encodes CASSLKRQDSSPLHF.

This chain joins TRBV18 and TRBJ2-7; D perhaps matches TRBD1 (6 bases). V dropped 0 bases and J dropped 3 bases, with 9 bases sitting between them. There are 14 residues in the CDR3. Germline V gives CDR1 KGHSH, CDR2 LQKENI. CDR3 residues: CASSPPTGGYEQYF. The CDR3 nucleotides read TGTGCCAGCTCACCACCGACAGGTGGCTACGAGCAGTACTTC.

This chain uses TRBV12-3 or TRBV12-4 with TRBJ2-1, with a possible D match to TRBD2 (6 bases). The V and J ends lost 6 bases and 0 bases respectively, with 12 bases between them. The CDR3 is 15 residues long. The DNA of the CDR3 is TGTGCCAGCAGAGGGAGCGGGCTCTCCTACAATGAGCAGTTCTTC. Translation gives CASRGSGLSYNEQFF.

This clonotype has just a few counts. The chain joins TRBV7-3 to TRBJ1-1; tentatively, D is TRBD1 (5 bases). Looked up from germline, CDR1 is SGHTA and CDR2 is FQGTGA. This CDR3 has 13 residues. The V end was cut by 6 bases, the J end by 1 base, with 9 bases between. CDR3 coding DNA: TGTGCCAGCAGAAAGGGGTCGAACACTGAAGCTTTCTTT. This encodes CASRKGSNTEAFF.

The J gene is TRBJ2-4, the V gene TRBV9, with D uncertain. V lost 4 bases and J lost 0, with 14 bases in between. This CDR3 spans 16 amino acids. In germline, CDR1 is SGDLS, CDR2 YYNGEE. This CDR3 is CASSPHPRLAKNIQYF. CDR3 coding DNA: TGTGCCAGCAGCCCCCACCCCAGATTAGCCAAAAACATTCAGTACTTC.